The 32 T cell receptor beta chains presented below share a single source sample, sequenced in a study of cytomegalovirus exposure and HLA in healthy donors. 60 Vbeta and 13 Jbeta primers were used in PCR. Method: immunoSEQ multiplex PCR; TCRdb's copy keeps in-frame clones and lacks some. The repertoire consists of 150,000 to 200,000 clones, with roughly 80% occurring once and the leading ten covering roughly 1.9%. Sequenced: PBMCs. The source of these receptors is a human donor in good health.

Note on this clone: At the DNA level, this CDR3 is encoded by other sequences in the same sample as well. The chain has TRBV29-1 and TRBJ1-2; D unclear. This CDR3 has 14 residues. Looked up from germline, CDR1 is SQVTM and CDR2 is ANQGSEA. V was shortened by 1 base and J by 2 bases, with 11 bases between the two germline ends. The DNA of the CDR3 is TGCAGCGTTGAAGGGCGAGGATTGAACTATGGCTACACCTTC. Translated, it gives CSVEGRGLNYGYTF.

This chain joins TRBV7-2 and TRBJ2-7; TRBD2 matches 10 bases. The length of the CDR3 is 15 residues. J was trimmed by 2 bases and V by 5 bases; bases with no gene match: 6. Germline V lookup: CDR1 SGHTA, CDR2 FQGNSA. The CDR3 is CASSITSGDAYEQYF. The CDR3 nucleotides read TGTGCCAGCAGCATAACTAGCGGGGATGCCTACGAGCAGTACTTC.

V usage is TRBV27 and J usage is TRBJ2-1; 8 nucleotides match TRBD2. Germline CDR1 is MNHEY and CDR2 is SMNVEV (reference sequence). Losses at the gene ends were 3 bases for V and 3 bases for J; bases not matched to a gene: 13. CDR3 size: 18 residues. CDR3 DNA: TGTGCCAGCAGTTTTAAGGCTAGCGGGTTACCAAACTACAATGAGCAGTTCTTC. Translated, it gives CASSFKASGLPNYNEQFF.

The V and J genes are TRBV7-9 and TRBJ1-4; 8 bases agree with TRBD1. The germline V gene has CDR1 SEHNR and CDR2 FQNEAQ (reference sequence). CDR3 size: 15 residues. With 5 bases clipped from V and 8 bases from J, the junction kept 10 bases outside the gene matches. CDR3 residues: CASSPRRQGPEKLFF. DNA of the CDR3: TGTGCCAGCAGCCCACGGCGACAGGGGCCCGAAAAACTGTTTTTT.

V gene TRBV7-9 combines with J gene TRBJ2-3, with 9 bases fitting TRBD2. The J segment lost 2 bases and the V segment lost 4 bases, leaving 4 bases of the junction unmatched. This CDR3 contains 15 residues. CDR1 is SEHNR, CDR2 FQNEAQ, per germline (reference sequence). The CDR3 DNA follows: TGTGCCAGCAGCTGGAGCGGGGGGACCACAGATACGCAGTATTTT. Protein: CASSWSGGTTDTQYF. Filled out from reference TRBV7-9 and TRBJ2-3, the complete variable domain reads DTGVSQNPRHKITKRGQNVTFRCDPISEHNRLYWYRQTLGQGPEFLTYFQNEAQLEKSRLLSDRFSAERPKGSFSTLEIQRTEQGDSAMYLCASSWSGGTTDTQYFGPGTRLTVL.

The chain links TRBV7-8 to TRBJ2-5, with 10 bases lining up with TRBD2. The junction had 7 bases not matched to a gene; V was cut back by 5 bases and J by 4 bases. The germline gives CDR1 SGHVS, CDR2 FQNEAQ. The CDR3 runs to 15 residues. This CDR3 is CASSLWGLARETQYF. DNA of the CDR3: TGTGCCAGCAGCCTTTGGGGACTAGCGAGAGAGACCCAGTACTTC.

This clone was seen more than once but under ten times. The rearrangement uses TRBV4-1 and TRBJ2-5; D may be TRBD1 (6 bases). The CDR3 spans 17 residues. CDR1 and CDR2 (germline): MGHRA, YSYEKL. Trimming pared 0 bases from V and 5 bases from J, leaving 19 bases between. In DNA, the CDR3 is TGCGCCAGCAGCCAAGATTCCGGACAGAACATGGGGGAGACCCAGTACTTC. Protein product: CASSQDSGQNMGETQYF.

V and J are TRBV20-1 and TRBJ1-2; 7 bases agree with TRBD1. J gave up 1 base and V 7 bases, and 0 bases lay outside the gene matches. The CDR3 covers 11 residues. Per germline, CDR1 DFQATT and CDR2 SNEGSKA (reference sequence). CDR3 nucleotides: TGCAGTGGACAGGGTAACTATGGCTACACCTTC. It encodes CSGQGNYGYTF.

This clone was observed a handful of times. The chain combines TRBV7-9 with TRBJ2-7; D remains unclear. CDR3 size: 16 residues. CDR1 and CDR2 from the germline V gene are SEHNR and FQNEAQ (reference sequence). V was clipped by 4 bases and J by 3 bases, with 19 bases between them. In nucleotides, the CDR3 is TGTGCCAGCAGCTCACCAGATGGCAGGCAGAGCTACGAGCAGTACTTC. Encoded protein: CASSSPDGRQSYEQYF.

This clone came up a few times. The chain uses TRBV6-5 and TRBJ2-7, with TRBD1 matching 11 bases. The CDR3 is 16 amino acids. In germline, CDR1 is MNHEY, CDR2 SVGAGI. J lost 0 bases, V lost 4 bases, and 5 bases had no gene match. In nucleotides, the CDR3 is TGTGCCAGCAGTTCCGGACAGGGGGCGATCTCCTACGAGCAGTACTTC. Amino acids: CASSSGQGAISYEQYF.

The chain recombines TRBV11-3 with TRBJ2-1, with D tentatively TRBD2 (6 bases). This CDR3 spans 18 amino acids. Deletions cut 0 bases from V and 5 bases from J, with 20 bases between. Germline V lookup: CDR1 SGHNT, CDR2 YENEEA. The CDR3 DNA is TGTGCCAGCAGCTTAGATGTGGGGCGGGGTGCTACGCACAATGAGCAGTTCTTC. Translating gives CASSLDVGRGATHNEQFF.

The chain employs TRBV11-2 and TRBJ1-1; weak D call: TRBD1 (5 bases). This CDR3 has 17 residues. Trimming stripped 1 base from V and 11 bases from J, with 26 bases between. Looked up from germline, CDR1 is SGHAT and CDR2 is FQNNGV. CDR3 loop: CASSLGPGLEDTGGAFF. The CDR3 DNA follows: TGTGCCAGCAGCTTAGGCCCGGGACTCGAGGACACTGGTGGTGCTTTCTTT.

This clone was detected only once. The genes are TRBV9 and TRBJ2-1; 7 bases agree with TRBD2. The V gene's germline CDR1 is SGDLS and CDR2 YYNGEE. The CDR3 is 16 amino acids. Unmatched junction bases numbered 6, after V lost 0 bases and J lost 3 bases. CDR3 nucleotides: TGTGCCAGCAGCGTAGCGGGCGGGGGTTACTACAATGAGCAGTTCTTC. This translates into CASSVAGGGYYNEQFF.

In its sample, this clone was seen a few times. This rearrangement joins TRBV2 to TRBJ2-3; 10 bases match TRBD2. This CDR3 region has 16 residues. CDR1 and CDR2 (germline): SNHLY, FYNNEI. The J segment lost 5 bases and the V segment lost 1 base, leaving 6 bases of the junction unmatched. The CDR3 DNA reads as TGTGCCAGCAGTGAAGGGATAGCGGGGGGAGAAGATACGCAGTATTTT. Translating gives CASSEGIAGGEDTQYF.

This rearrangement joins TRBV7-2 to TRBJ2-7, with D possibly matching TRBD1 (6 bases). In germline, CDR1 is SGHTA, CDR2 FQGNSA. The ends were cut back, 5 bases at V and 5 bases at J, with 16 bases in the middle. The CDR3 contains 14 residues. Here the CDR3 DNA reads TGTGCCAGCAGCCACTGGACAGCGGCCGACGAGCAGTACTTC. It translates to CASSHWTAADEQYF.

This rearrangement joins TRBV9 to TRBJ2-7; 9 bases agree with TRBD1. The CDR3 sequence is 17 residues long. The V and J ends lost 3 bases and 1 base, in that order; junction bases with no gene match: 11. Germline assignment: CDR1 SGDLS and CDR2 YYNGEE. The CDR3 DNA is TGTGCCAGCAGCGCCGGAATAGGACAGGGGCCGTCCTACGAGCAGTACTTC. It encodes CASSAGIGQGPSYEQYF. Together with reference TRBV9 and TRBJ2-7, the CDR3 gives the full variable domain: DSGVTQTPKHLITATGQRVTLRCSPRSGDLSVYWYQQSLDQGLQFLIQYYNGEERAKGNILERFSAQQFPDLHSELNLSSLELGDSALYFCASSAGIGQGPSYEQYFGPGTRLTVT.

The chain links TRBV6-5 to TRBJ2-7; 7 nucleotides match TRBD1. The CDR3 is 15 amino acids. V shed 10 bases, J shed 3 bases, and the junction held 15 bases outside the gene matches. The germline V gene encodes CDR1 MNHEY and CDR2 SVGAGI. CDR3 DNA: TGTGCCACCGCGCCAGACAGGGAAGCGTTCTACGAGCAGTACTTC. It translates to CATAPDREAFYEQYF.

CDR3 region: CSVATGTGYGYTF. The CDR3 nucleotides read TGCAGCGTCGCAACCGGGACAGGGTATGGCTACACCTTC. This chain uses TRBV29-1 with TRBJ1-2; 9 bases match TRBD1. Germline CDR1 and CDR2: SQVTM and ANQGSEA. Losses at the gene ends were 6 bases for V and 5 bases for J; bases not matched to a gene: 7. The CDR3 is made up of 13 amino acids.

The V call is TRBV28, the J call TRBJ2-3, with 10 bases aligning to TRBD1. Germline values: CDR1 MDHEN, CDR2 SYDVKM. V was clipped by 6 bases and J by 3 bases; unmatched bases: 6. This CDR3 has 15 residues. CDR3 loop: CASSRRDRGTDTQYF. DNA for the CDR3: TGTGCCAGCAGCCGACGGGACAGGGGAACAGATACGCAGTATTTT.

The gene calls are TRBV7-7 and TRBJ2-5; 10 bases map to TRBD2. Looked up from germline, CDR1 is SSHAT and CDR2 is FNYEAQ (reference sequence). The CDR3 runs to 15 residues. Trimming cost V 5 bases and J 3 bases; bases outside gene matches: 6. The CDR3 DNA reads TGTGCCAGCAGCCCCAATAGCGGGGGGAAAGAGACCCAGTACTTC. This encodes CASSPNSGGKETQYF.

The count of this clone is one. The chain has TRBV5-1 and TRBJ2-7; 8 bases line up with TRBD1. The CDR3 contains 14 residues. J gave up 13 bases and V 5 bases, and 17 bases lay outside the gene matches. CDR1 is SGHRS, CDR2 YFSETQ, per germline. The CDR3 sequence: CASSSGTGPTEYYF. CDR3 in DNA: TGCGCCAGCAGTTCCGGGACAGGCCCTACAGAGTATTACTTC.

V gene TRBV5-6 combines with J gene TRBJ1-5, with D unclear. V was pared by 0 bases and J by 3 bases, with 7 bases between. CDR3 length: 14 residues. The germline gives CDR1 SGHDT, CDR2 YYEEEE. The CDR3 DNA sequence: TGTGCCAGCAGCTTGGCGGGAGCCAATCAGCCCCAGCATTTT. This translates into CASSLAGANQPQHF.

This clone was counted only a few times. This chain uses TRBV2 with TRBJ1-2, with TRBD1 identical over 7 bases. CDR1 and CDR2 from the germline V gene are SNHLY and FYNNEI. The V segment lost 7 bases and the J segment 2 bases; nucleotides outside the gene matches: 7. The CDR3 loop spans 14 amino acids. In DNA, the CDR3 is TGTGCCAGCAACCGACAGGGCCAGAACTATGGCTACACCTTC. It encodes CASNRQGQNYGYTF.

The chain couples TRBV4-1 to TRBJ1-1; D unresolved. The germline V gene has CDR1 MGHRA and CDR2 YSYEKL. The V gene lost 3 bases and the J gene lost 2 bases, with 10 bases spanning the gap. This CDR3 has 14 residues. The CDR3 reads CASSQERQNTEAFF. Here the CDR3 DNA reads TGCGCCAGCAGCCAGGAAAGACAAAACACTGAAGCTTTCTTT.

The rearrangement joins TRBV7-4 to TRBJ1-5; D not resolved. V was pared by 2 bases and J by 1 base, with 15 bases between. The CDR3 totals 17 residues. From germline, CDR1 is SGHVT and CDR2 SQSDAQ. CDR3 nucleotides: TGTGCCAGCAGCTTAAAATGCGGGTCGGGAAGCAATCAGCCCCAGCATTTT. The encoded protein is CASSLKCGSGSNQPQHF.

CDR3: CASSKEDTANYGYTF. The CDR3 DNA reads as TGTGCCAGCAGCAAAGAAGACACAGCTAACTATGGCTACACCTTC. The V gene is TRBV21-1, the J gene TRBJ1-2; the table's D call, TRBD1, was not checked against the DNA. TRBV21-1 counts as a pseudogene. This CDR3 spans 15 amino acids.

This clone occurred once. The gene calls are TRBV9 and TRBJ1-2, with unresolved D. Trimming took off 5 bases at V and 3 bases at J, with 17 bases between the two ends. This CDR3 is 15 amino acids long. Germline assignment: CDR1 SGDLS and CDR2 YYNGEE. DNA for the CDR3: TGTGCCAGCAGTCTCACAGAGAGTTCGCACTATGGCTACACCTTC. It yields the protein CASSLTESSHYGYTF.

This chain uses TRBV6-4 with TRBJ1-1; 8 bases align to TRBD1. Unmatched junction bases numbered 2, after V lost 4 bases and J lost 1 base. Germline CDR1 MRHNA, CDR2 SNTAGT. CDR3 length: 14 amino acids. The CDR3 DNA sequence: TGTGCCAGCAGTGTTACAGGGGGGAACACTGAAGCTTTCTTT. Translation: CASSVTGGNTEAFF.

The rearrangement uses TRBV7-9 and TRBJ2-1; a possible D gene is TRBD1 (6 bases). Deletions cut 5 bases from V and 8 bases from J, with 16 bases between. CDR1 is SEHNR, CDR2 FQNEAQ, per germline (reference sequence). The CDR3 runs to 14 residues. In DNA form, the CDR3 reads TGTGCCAGCAGCCCGCAGGGGATCAGCCATGAGCAGTTCTTC. Residues: CASSPQGISHEQFF.

The V call is TRBV27, the J call TRBJ1-2; 8 nucleotides align to TRBD1. The CDR3 is made up of 12 amino acids. From germline, CDR1 is MNHEY and CDR2 SMNVEV (reference sequence). Trimming took 8 bases from V and 6 from J; bases not matched to a gene: 5. Written as DNA, the CDR3 is TGTGCCAGCCGGGGCAGGGGGCATGGCTACACCTTC. It yields the protein CASRGRGHGYTF.

This clone was observed a single time. This chain links TRBV6-5 with TRBJ2-7, with 7 bases identical to TRBD1. Germline lookup yields CDR1 MNHEY and CDR2 SVGAGI. The J segment lost 2 bases and the V segment lost 2 bases, leaving 6 bases of the junction unmatched. This CDR3 is 15 amino acids long. CDR3 DNA sequence: TGTGCCAGCAGTTACACGGTTCAGGGGGCCTACGAGCAGTACTTC. This codes for CASSYTVQGAYEQYF.

This chain connects TRBV12-5 to TRBJ2-2; a possible D gene is TRBD1 (6 bases). V gave up 6 bases and J gave up 6 bases, with 11 bases separating them. The V gene's germline CDR1 is LGHNT and CDR2 FRNRAP. The CDR3 is made up of 13 amino acids. As DNA, the CDR3 is TGTGCTAGTGGCCTTACAGGGTCCGGGGAGCTGTTTTTT. Translation: CASGLTGSGELFF.